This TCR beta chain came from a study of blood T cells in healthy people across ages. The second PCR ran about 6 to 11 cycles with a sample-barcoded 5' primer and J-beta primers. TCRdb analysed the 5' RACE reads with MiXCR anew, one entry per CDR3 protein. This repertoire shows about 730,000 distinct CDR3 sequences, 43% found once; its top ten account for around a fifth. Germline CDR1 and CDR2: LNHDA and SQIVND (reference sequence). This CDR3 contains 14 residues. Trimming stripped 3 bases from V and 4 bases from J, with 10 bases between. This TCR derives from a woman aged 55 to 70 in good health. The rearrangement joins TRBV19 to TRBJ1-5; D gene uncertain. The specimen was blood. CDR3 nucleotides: TGTGCCAGTAGTATGAGGAAGTTTAATCAGCCCCAGCATTTT. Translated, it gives CASSMRKFNQPQHF.